This record covers a single T cell receptor beta chain. Repertoires were generated with immunoSEQ multiplex PCR, while TCRdb's copy carries only in-frame clones and drops some. Here the sample spans 2,500,000 or so clones, 90% to 95% being singletons. This entry comes from a study of shared clonotypes between healthy human individuals. With 0 bases removed from V and 7 bases from J, the gap between germline ends came to 10 bases. Germline V gives CDR1 MNHEY, CDR2 SVGAGI. The CDR3 is 15 residues long. CD45RA+ naive and CD45RA-negative memory subsets were separated from CD4+ cells. The chain links TRBV6-5 to TRBJ1-6; unclear D gene. The sample comprised naive CD4+ T cells sorted from blood. The sample's subset: CD45RA+ positively selected. This TCR came from a man younger than 30 in good health. The CDR3 region is CASSYSQATNSPLHF. In nucleotides, the CDR3 is TGTGCCAGCAGTTACTCGCAGGCTACCAATTCACCCCTCCACTTT.